This entry lists 20 T cell receptor beta chains sequenced from one sample in a study of blood T cell repertoires in COVID-19. The table came from immunoSEQ multiplex PCR; TCRdb's copy has only in-frame clones and leaves some out. Of 180,000 or so clones in the sample, about 86% were seen once. What was sequenced was peripheral blood. The receptors were sampled from a man aged 55 to 70 with acute or convalescent COVID-19.

The chain recombines TRBV12-3 or TRBV12-4 with TRBJ1-1; TRBD1 matches 7 bases. Trimming took 2 bases from V and 4 from J; bases not matched to a gene: 1. The CDR3 contains 13 residues. CDR3 amino acids: CASSLTGATEAFF. CDR3 bases: TGTGCCAGCAGTTTAACAGGGGCCACTGAAGCTTTCTTT.

The CDR3 region is CASSQDPGGYQPQHF. The CDR3 coding sequence is TGCGCCAGCAGCCAAGATCCCGGCGGGTATCAGCCCCAGCATTTT. The rearrangement uses TRBV4-1 and TRBJ1-5; no reliable D call. The CDR3 has 15 residues. The V gene lost 0 bases and the J gene lost 5 bases, with 11 bases spanning the gap. From germline, CDR1 is MGHRA and CDR2 YSYEKL.

This clone was seen just once. Other DNA variants within this sample encode the same CDR3. V and J are TRBV9 and TRBJ2-3, with 10 nucleotides matching TRBD1. With 2 bases clipped from V and 5 bases from J, the junction kept 5 bases outside the gene matches. CDR3 length equals 15 residues. CDR1 and CDR2 (germline): SGDLS, YYNGEE. CDR3 protein: CASSVTGGEGDTQYF. The CDR3 bases are TGTGCCAGCAGCGTGACAGGGGGCGAGGGAGATACGCAGTATTTT.

The chain is built from TRBV7-9 and TRBJ2-3, with 8 nucleotides matching TRBD2. Trimming at V came to 4 bases and at J to 0 bases, leaving 6 bases not matched to a gene. The CDR3 runs 16 residues. CDR1 SEHNR and CDR2 FQNEAQ come from the germline V gene (reference sequence). In DNA, the CDR3 is TGTGCCAGCAGCTCGGGGGGGCCTACAAGCACAGATACGCAGTATTTT. It codes for CASSSGGPTSTDTQYF.

The rearrangement uses TRBV27 and TRBJ1-6; D might be TRBD1 (6 bases). Germline CDR1 reads MNHEY; CDR2 reads SMNVEV (reference sequence). The CDR3 consists of 15 residues. V shed 4 bases and J shed 7 bases, with 14 bases lying between them. CDR3 bases: TGTGCCAGCAGTTGGGGGTACAGGGAAAATTCACCCCTCCACTTT. It yields the protein CASSWGYRENSPLHF.

V gene TRBV18 combines with J gene TRBJ2-7, with D maybe TRBD2 (5 bases). The germline V gene encodes CDR1 KGHSH and CDR2 LQKENI. Trimming shortened V by 3 bases and J by 0 bases, and 21 bases separated the two germline ends. CDR3 size: 18 residues. This CDR3 reads CASSPSKRTGWSSYEQYF. The CDR3 DNA reads as TGTGCCAGCTCACCGTCGAAACGGACGGGGTGGAGCTCCTACGAGCAGTACTTC.

The CDR3 is CATSVGGTDTQYF. Here the CDR3 DNA reads TGTGCCACCAGTGTAGGGGGCACAGATACGCAGTATTTT. V usage is TRBV24-1 and J usage is TRBJ2-3; tentative D call: TRBD1 (5 bases). Looked up from germline, CDR1 is KGHDR and CDR2 is SFDVKD. The CDR3 length is 13 residues. The germline V and J ends were trimmed by 5 bases and 1 base, with 6 bases remaining between them.

The rearrangement joins TRBV28 to TRBJ1-2, with 8 bases matching TRBD1. Germline values: CDR1 MDHEN, CDR2 SYDVKM. V lost 5 bases to trimming and J lost 3 bases; unmatched junction nucleotides: 5. The CDR3 has 14 amino acids. The CDR3 sequence: CASSTTGAYYGYTF. CDR3 coding DNA: TGTGCCAGCAGTACGACAGGGGCTTACTATGGCTACACCTTC.

J is TRBJ2-7 and V is TRBV6-1; TRBD1 matches 8 bases. Trimming took 3 bases from V and 3 from J; bases not matched to a gene: 1. The CDR3 sequence is 13 residues long. Germline V gene lookup returns CDR1 MNHNS and CDR2 SASEGT. CDR3 nucleotides: TGTGCCAGCAGTGACAGGGGGCTCTACGAGCAGTACTTC. Amino acid sequence: CASSDRGLYEQYF.

The V call is TRBV2, the J call TRBJ2-1, with 8 bases identical to TRBD2. The germline V gene has CDR1 SNHLY and CDR2 FYNNEI. Trimming cost V 0 bases and J 8 bases; bases outside gene matches: 9. CDR3 length: 16 amino acids. The DNA for the CDR3 is TGTGCCAGCAGTGAAGCGCACGCGGGAGGAAAGTATGAGCAGTTCTTC. It yields the protein CASSEAHAGGKYEQFF.

The chain carries TRBV27 and TRBJ2-1; the D gene is possibly TRBD2 (5 bases). The CDR3 is 13 residues long. Germline assignment: CDR1 MNHEY and CDR2 SMNVEV (reference sequence). Trimming left V 7 bases short and J 4 bases short, with 11 bases between. The CDR3 sequence: CASMSGTYNEQFF. The CDR3 DNA follows: TGTGCCAGCATGAGCGGAACTTACAATGAGCAGTTCTTC.

This clone showed up just once. The J gene is TRBJ1-4, the V gene TRBV29-1; D unclear. V gave up 6 bases and J gave up 8 bases, with 10 bases separating them. This CDR3 has 11 amino acids. Looked up from germline, CDR1 is SQVTM and CDR2 is ANQGSEA. The CDR3 bases are TGCAGCGTGGGCGCGAGGGAAAAACTGTTTTTT. This translates into CSVGAREKLFF.

The chain carries TRBV28 and TRBJ1-1, with D uncertain. The germline CDR1 and CDR2 sequences are MDHEN and SYDVKM. CDR3 length: 14 amino acids. V was shortened by 4 bases and J by 2 bases, with 11 bases between the two germline ends. CDR3 amino acids: CASSYSSPNTEAFF. The CDR3, as DNA: TGTGCCAGCAGTTACTCATCTCCTAACACTGAAGCTTTCTTT.

V gene TRBV6-1 combines with J gene TRBJ2-5, with a possible D match to TRBD1 (5 bases). Between the trimmed V and J ends, which lost 3 bases and 7 bases, there was a span of 12 bases. Germline V gene sequence: CDR1 MNHNS, CDR2 SASEGT. This CDR3 is built from 13 residues. CDR3 bases: TGTGCCAGCAGTGACCCCACCAGGGTGACCCAGTACTTC. This encodes CASSDPTRVTQYF.

The gene calls are TRBV5-1 and TRBJ1-4; D not resolved. Looked up from germline, CDR1 is SGHRS and CDR2 is YFSETQ. The CDR3 is 14 residues long. V was pared by 0 bases and J by 7 bases, with 10 bases between. The CDR3, as DNA: TGCGCCAGCAGCTTGGTGGGAGAGGGTGAAAAACTGTTTTTT. Its protein product is CASSLVGEGEKLFF.

This chain links TRBV19 with TRBJ1-5; 10 nucleotides agree with TRBD1. CDR3 size: 16 residues. V lost 5 bases, J lost 4 bases, and 8 bases stayed unmatched. Germline V gene sequence: CDR1 LNHDA, CDR2 SQIVND (reference sequence). DNA of the CDR3: TGTGCCAGTAGTCCTTGGGACAGGGGACTAAATCAGCCCCAGCATTTT. The encoded protein is CASSPWDRGLNQPQHF. Full variable domain (missing parts from reference TRBV19 and TRBJ1-5): DGGITQSPKYLFRKEGQNVTLSCEQNLNHDAMYWYRQDPGQGLRLIYYSQIVNDFQKGDIAEGYSVSREKKESFPLTVTSAQKNPTAFYLCASSPWDRGLNQPQHFGDGTRLSIL.

This CDR3 is CASSLGGSGRLAGEQYF. CDR3 bases: TGCGCCAGCAGCTTGGGGGGATCAGGGAGGCTAGCGGGAGAGCAGTACTTC. The chain joins TRBV5-1 to TRBJ2-7; 9 bases match TRBD2. V lost 0 bases to trimming and J lost 7 bases; unmatched junction nucleotides: 14. This CDR3 has 17 amino acids. Germline loops: CDR1 SGHRS, CDR2 YFSETQ. Filled out from reference TRBV5-1 and TRBJ2-7, the complete variable domain reads KAGVTQTPRYLIKTRGQQVTLSCSPISGHRSVSWYQQTPGQGLQFLFEYFSETQRNKGNFPGRFSGRQFSNSRSEMNVSTLELGDSALYLCASSLGGSGRLAGEQYFGPGTRLTVT.

In DNA form, the CDR3 reads TGTGCCAGCAGCTTAAGGGGGATCGAGCAGTACTTC. It specifies CASSLRGIEQYF. The chain joins TRBV7-9 to TRBJ2-7, with D perhaps matching TRBD1 (6 bases). Per the germline V gene, CDR1 is SEHNR and CDR2 is FQNEAQ (reference sequence). The CDR3 is 12 amino acids. The V end was cut by 2 bases, the J end by 6 bases, with 8 bases between. The full variable domain, completed using reference TRBV7-9 and TRBJ2-7, is DTGVSQNPRHKITKRGQNVTFRCDPISEHNRLYWYRQTLGQGPEFLTYFQNEAQLEKSRLLSDRFSAERPKGSFSTLEIQRTEQGDSAMYLCASSLRGIEQYFGPGTRLTVT.

CDR3 nucleotide sequence: TGTGCCAGCAGCCCACGGCGGTCGAATAACTATGGCTACACCTTC. Encoded protein: CASSPRRSNNYGYTF. The chain recombines TRBV3-1 (or the pseudogene TRBV3-2) with TRBJ1-2; D uncertain. This CDR3 contains 15 residues. Germline CDR1 LGHDT, CDR2 YNNKEL (reference sequence). Between the trimmed V and J ends, which lost 4 bases and 1 base, there was a span of 13 bases.

V is TRBV20-1 and J is TRBJ2-1, with unresolved D. CDR3 length: 11 residues. Germline lookup yields CDR1 DFQATT and CDR2 SNEGSKA (reference sequence). V was trimmed by 0 bases and J by 12 bases, leaving 9 bases between them. CDR3 amino acids: CSARDPRWQFF. The CDR3 DNA sequence: TGCAGTGCTAGAGATCCCAGGTGGCAGTTCTTC.